This entry is about one TCR beta chain. No antigen is known for it. Clones were sequenced by immunoSEQ multiplex PCR, and TCRdb holds only the in-frame ones, with some missing. The sample lists 100,000 to 150,000 clones; 70% to 90% were seen once. Looked up from germline, CDR1 is SGHTA and CDR2 is FQGTGA. After removal of 5 bases from V and 6 bases from J, the junction contained 9 bases not matched to a gene. This CDR3 contains 14 residues. The data were obtained in a study of T cell responses to AZD1222 COVID-19 vaccine. Study-wide findings and caveats: Receipt of two AZD1222 doses was followed by a rise in Spike-specific TCR breadth and depth. Clonal diversity may have been underestimated in mostly white British donors. Reportedly, nearly half the spike-specific TCRs target unmutated variant regions.

The input for sequencing was peripheral blood, taken on day 0 of AZD1222 vaccination. The rearrangement joins TRBV7-3 to TRBJ1-1; 7 bases map to TRBD1. This clonotype was obtained from an adult in good health. The CDR3 bases are TGTGCCAGCAGCCCTTATGAGGGGGCCCCTGAAGCTTTCTTT. It is translated as CASSPYEGAPEAFF.